A selection of T cell receptor beta chains follows, all from one sample in a study of T-cell memory formation after mild COVID-19. TCRdb reprocessed the 5' RACE reads via MiXCR and lists one record per CDR3 protein. Here the sample spans fewer than 450,000 distinct CDR3 sequences, roughly a quarter being singletons. The sequencing input was PBMCs or a T cell subset sorted from them (not recorded which). Every receptor here comes from an adult woman who had mild COVID-19 (a few samples of this study predate the infection). Cell type and time point are not known. Each CDR3 is given with its conserved first and last residue. A D gene is named only where the DNA matches it firmly. Clone size appears in some rows only: once, few, many, or a class for an expanded clone.

clone_size: .
v_call: TRBV7-6
j_call: TRBJ2-2
cdr3_length: 18
d_call: TRBD2
cdr3_nt: TGTGCCAGCACCCTCGAAGCGGGGGGCCTTTTGGTCCCCGGGGAGCTGTTTTTT
cdr3_aa: CASTLEAGGLLVPGELFF

clone_size: few
v_call: TRBV25-1
j_call: TRBJ2-2
cdr3_length: 15
d_call: .
cdr3_nt: TGTGCCAGCAGTGGGGGCGGGGGCTCCACCGGGGAGCTGTTTTTT
cdr3_aa: CASSGGGGSTGELFF

clone_size: .
v_call: TRBV20-1
j_call: TRBJ2-3
cdr3_length: 15
d_call: TRBD2
cdr3_nt: TGCAGTGCTGCCGGGACTAGCGGGAGTTCATATACGCAGTATTTT
cdr3_aa: CSAAGTSGSSYTQYF

clone_size: many
v_call: TRBV19
j_call: TRBJ1-5
cdr3_length: 12
d_call: .
cdr3_nt: TGTGCCAGCAGTTTCCTGAATCAGCCCCAGCATTTT
cdr3_aa: CASSFLNQPQHF

clone_size: .
v_call: TRBV5-1
j_call: TRBJ2-5
cdr3_length: 15
d_call: .
cdr3_nt: TGCGCCAGCGAGGAAGCCGGGACAAACCAAGAGACCCAGTACTTC
cdr3_aa: CASEEAGTNQETQYF

clone_size: .
v_call: TRBV7-9
j_call: TRBJ2-3
cdr3_length: 15
d_call: TRBD1
cdr3_nt: TGTGCCAGCAGATGGACAGGGGCGTCCACAGATACGCAGTATTTT
cdr3_aa: CASRWTGASTDTQYF

clone_size: few
v_call: TRBV5-1
j_call: TRBJ2-7
cdr3_length: 14
d_call: TRBD1
cdr3_nt: TGCGCCAGCAGCTTGACAGACAGGGGCGGCGAGCAGTACTTC
cdr3_aa: CASSLTDRGGEQYF

clone_size: few
v_call: TRBV25-1
j_call: TRBJ2-7
cdr3_length: 14
d_call: .
cdr3_nt: TGTGCCAGCAGTGAATTTGAACGGTCTCACGAGCAGTACTTC
cdr3_aa: CASSEFERSHEQYF

clone_size: .
v_call: TRBV7-2
j_call: TRBJ1-1
cdr3_length: 13
d_call: .
cdr3_nt: TGTGCCAGCAGACAACATCCCAACACTGAAGCTTTCTTT
cdr3_aa: CASRQHPNTEAFF

clone_size: few
v_call: TRBV6-5
j_call: TRBJ1-4
cdr3_length: 13
d_call: .
cdr3_nt: TGTGCCAGCAAGCGCGGGGTGGATGAAAAACTGTTTTTT
cdr3_aa: CASKRGVDEKLFF

clone_size: .
v_call: TRBV27
j_call: TRBJ1-2
cdr3_length: 15
d_call: .
cdr3_nt: TGTGCCAGCAGTTTATTGGGGCAGGGTGTCTATGGCTACACCTTC
cdr3_aa: CASSLLGQGVYGYTF

clone_size: few
v_call: TRBV5-5
j_call: TRBJ2-5
cdr3_length: 17
d_call: TRBD2
cdr3_nt: TGTGCCAGCAGGACAACTAGCGGCCTCCGAGGGGGGGAGACCCAGTACTTC
cdr3_aa: CASRTTSGLRGGETQYF

clone_size: .
v_call: TRBV5-6
j_call: TRBJ2-2
cdr3_length: 13
d_call: .
cdr3_nt: TGTGCCAGCCTGAGGCTCGAGACCGGGGAGCTGTTTTTT
cdr3_aa: CASLRLETGELFF

clone_size: .
v_call: TRBV7-8
j_call: TRBJ2-1
cdr3_length: 14
d_call: .
cdr3_nt: TGTGCCAGCAGCTGGTCCGGGGCCTACAATGAGCAGTTCTTC
cdr3_aa: CASSWSGAYNEQFF

clone_size: .
v_call: TRBV7-8
j_call: TRBJ2-1
cdr3_length: 17
d_call: TRBD2
cdr3_nt: TGTGCCAGCAGCTTACGTCGAGCGGGATTCGATTACAATGAGCAGTTCTTC
cdr3_aa: CASSLRRAGFDYNEQFF

clone_size: .
v_call: TRBV2
j_call: TRBJ1-2
cdr3_length: 14
d_call: .
cdr3_nt: TGTGCCAGCAGCGAGGGCCGAGTTATGGGGGGCTACACCTTC
cdr3_aa: CASSEGRVMGGYTF

clone_size: .
v_call: TRBV7-9
j_call: TRBJ2-7
cdr3_length: 20
d_call: .
cdr3_nt: TGTGCCAGCAGCTTGGCCCGCGGCAGGTCGTCCTTTCTAGTCCACTACGAGCAGTACTTC
cdr3_aa: CASSLARGRSSFLVHYEQYF

clone_size: .
v_call: TRBV7-9
j_call: TRBJ1-1
cdr3_length: 17
d_call: TRBD1
cdr3_nt: TGTGCCAGCAGCTTTGGGACAGGGGTAGGGAAACACACTGAAGCTTTCTTT
cdr3_aa: CASSFGTGVGKHTEAFF

clone_size: .
v_call: TRBV29-1
j_call: TRBJ1-2
cdr3_length: 12
d_call: .
cdr3_nt: TGCAGCGTTGAGGACCTGCTTGATGGCTACACCTTC
cdr3_aa: CSVEDLLDGYTF

clone_size: few
v_call: TRBV7-8
j_call: TRBJ2-6
cdr3_length: 16
d_call: .
cdr3_nt: TGTGCCAGCAGCTTTAGGAGAGGGCCAGGGGCCAACGTCCTGACTTTC
cdr3_aa: CASSFRRGPGANVLTF

clone_size: few
v_call: TRBV20-1
j_call: TRBJ2-5
cdr3_length: 13
d_call: .
cdr3_nt: TGCAGTGCTTCCAGGGGGGGTGCGGAGACCCAGTACTTC
cdr3_aa: CSASRGGAETQYF

clone_size: many
v_call: TRBV7-3
j_call: TRBJ2-1
cdr3_length: 13
d_call: .
cdr3_nt: TGTGCCAGCAGCTCCCTCTCCTACAATGAGCAGTTCTTC
cdr3_aa: CASSSLSYNEQFF

clone_size: .
v_call: TRBV24-1
j_call: TRBJ2-1
cdr3_length: 15
d_call: TRBD2
cdr3_nt: TGTGCCACCAGCAAAGGGACTAGCGCGAACAATGAGCAGTTCTTC
cdr3_aa: CATSKGTSANNEQFF

clone_size: .
v_call: TRBV9
j_call: TRBJ1-3
cdr3_length: 15
d_call: .
cdr3_nt: TGTGCCAGCAGTGTACAGGGAGGCTCCGGAAACACCATATATTTT
cdr3_aa: CASSVQGGSGNTIYF

clone_size: .
v_call: TRBV19
j_call: TRBJ1-1
cdr3_length: 12
d_call: .
cdr3_nt: TGTGCCAGTAACTCAGGGACAAATAGAGCTTTCTTT
cdr3_aa: CASNSGTNRAFF

clone_size: .
v_call: TRBV11-3
j_call: TRBJ2-3
cdr3_length: 12
d_call: .
cdr3_nt: TGTGCCAGCAGCTTAACGGGGCGAGGGCAGTATTTT
cdr3_aa: CASSLTGRGQYF

clone_size: .
v_call: TRBV18
j_call: TRBJ1-2
cdr3_length: 13
d_call: .
cdr3_nt: TGTGCCAGCTCACATGGAGCTAACTATGGCTACACCTTC
cdr3_aa: CASSHGANYGYTF

clone_size: few
v_call: TRBV7-2
j_call: TRBJ1-1
cdr3_length: 15
d_call: TRBD1
cdr3_nt: TGTGCCAGCAGCTTAGGCCCTCGGACAGGGGGCGCTTCCTTCTTT
cdr3_aa: CASSLGPRTGGASFF

clone_size: few
v_call: TRBV5-1
j_call: TRBJ1-5
cdr3_length: 14
d_call: .
cdr3_nt: TGCGCCAGCAGCTTGGTCGGGGAAAATCAGCCCCAGCATTTT
cdr3_aa: CASSLVGENQPQHF

clone_size: few
v_call: TRBV5-1
j_call: TRBJ2-1
cdr3_length: 15
d_call: TRBD2
cdr3_nt: TGCGCCAGCAGCGGGGTAGGACTAGCGGATTACGAGCAGTTCTTC
cdr3_aa: CASSGVGLADYEQFF

clone_size: .
v_call: TRBV6-5
j_call: TRBJ2-4
cdr3_length: 15
d_call: .
cdr3_nt: TGTGCCAGCAGTTACTCGATGGCAGGGAGGAACATTCAGTACTTC
cdr3_aa: CASSYSMAGRNIQYF

clone_size: few
v_call: TRBV28
j_call: TRBJ2-3
cdr3_length: 9
d_call: .
cdr3_nt: TGTGCCACCGGACAGAGGGAACATTTT
cdr3_aa: CATGQREHF

clone_size: many
v_call: TRBV28
j_call: TRBJ2-2
cdr3_length: 11
d_call: .
cdr3_nt: TGTGCCAGCAGCCGGACCGGGGAGCTGTTTTTT
cdr3_aa: CASSRTGELFF

clone_size: once
v_call: TRBV20-1
j_call: TRBJ2-7
cdr3_length: 13
d_call: .
cdr3_nt: TGCAGTGCTAGACTTCGCGGAAGGTACGAGCAGTACTTC
cdr3_aa: CSARLRGRYEQYF

clone_size: few
v_call: TRBV5-1
j_call: TRBJ1-2
cdr3_length: 13
d_call: .
cdr3_nt: TGCGCCAGCAGCAACGGGGGGACCTATGGCTACACCTTC
cdr3_aa: CASSNGGTYGYTF

clone_size: .
v_call: TRBV12-3/TRBV12-4
j_call: TRBJ1-2
cdr3_length: 14
d_call: TRBD1
cdr3_nt: TGTGCCAGTATGAGGGACAGCCGAAACTATGGCTACACCTTC
cdr3_aa: CASMRDSRNYGYTF